Shown below are 21 T cell receptor beta chains from a single sample sequenced in a study of blood T cell repertoires in COVID-19 (dated by TCRdb to the early 2020s). Libraries were built with the immunoSEQ multiplex PCR assay. Imported from immuneACCESS, the table was reduced by TCRdb to in-frame sequences with V and J called. These copies leave out some clones; in studies compared against another copy, an unresolved V gene accounts for under half, and the cause of the remainder is not known. The table for this sample lists 150,000 to 200,000 clones; 86% of them were counted only once. The ten largest clones represent 5.5% to 7% of the sample. The sample comprised peripheral blood. The source is a man aged 50 or older with active or convalescent COVID-19.

The V call is TRBV2, the J call TRBJ2-7, with TRBD2 as a possible D gene (6 bases). The CDR3 loop spans 13 amino acids. CDR1 is SNHLY, CDR2 FYNNEI, per germline. V dropped 7 bases and J dropped 3 bases, with 13 bases sitting between them. CDR3 in DNA: TGTGCCAGCACTTCTAGCGCGGACTACGAGCAGTACTTC. Encoded protein: CASTSSADYEQYF.

This clone is a singleton in its sample. The rearrangement uses TRBV27 and TRBJ2-2; unclear D gene. Trimming took off 7 bases at V and 3 bases at J, with 6 bases between the two ends. The CDR3 consists of 12 residues. Germline V CDR1 and CDR2: MNHEY, SMNVEV (reference sequence). CDR3 bases: TGTGCCAGCAAGAGGTACACCGGGGAGCTGTTTTTT. Amino acid sequence: CASKRYTGELFF.

This clone was counted a single time. The rearrangement links TRBV5-1 to TRBJ2-1; TRBD1 aligns across 10 bases. Germline assignment: CDR1 SGHRS and CDR2 YFSETQ. The length of the CDR3 is 17 residues. V was pared by 4 bases and J by 2 bases, with 9 bases of the junction left unmatched. DNA for the CDR3: TGCGCCAGCAGCAACCTTCCGGGACAGGGGACCTACAATGAGCAGTTCTTC. Its translation is CASSNLPGQGTYNEQFF.

The chain carries TRBV7-2 and TRBJ2-2, with 8 positions matching TRBD1. The CDR3 has 15 amino acids. V gave up 5 bases and J gave up 1 base; unmatched junction bases: 3. Germline loops: CDR1 SGHTA, CDR2 FQGNSA. CDR3 sequence reads: CASSIQGGNTGELFF. Here the CDR3 DNA reads TGTGCCAGCAGCATACAGGGGGGGAACACCGGGGAGCTGTTTTTT. The variable domain in full, with the rest retrieved from reference TRBV7-2 and TRBJ2-2, is GAGVSQSPSNKVTEKGKDVELRCDPISGHTALYWYRQSLGQGLEFLIYFQGNSAPDKSGLPSDRFSAERTGGSVSTLTIQRTQQEDSAVYLCASSIQGGNTGELFFGEGSRLTVL.

The chain combines TRBV7-2 with TRBJ1-1; no definite D call. The CDR3 extends over 14 amino acids. The ends were cut back, 1 base at V and 5 bases at J, with 11 bases in the middle. CDR1 and CDR2 (germline): SGHTA, FQGNSA. The CDR3 sequence: CASSLDIRGTEAFF. The DNA of the CDR3 is TGTGCCAGCAGCTTAGACATACGAGGAACTGAAGCTTTCTTT.

V is TRBV20-1 and J is TRBJ1-4; no clear D. The CDR3 has 11 amino acids. CDR1 is DFQATT, CDR2 SNEGSKA, per germline (reference sequence). Trimming left V 1 base short and J 8 bases short, with 5 bases between. CDR3 residues: CSARGGEKLFF. The CDR3 coding sequence is TGCAGTGCTAGAGGCGGGGAAAAACTGTTTTTT.

This chain connects TRBV5-4 to TRBJ1-2; D might be TRBD1 (6 bases). This CDR3 spans 15 amino acids. Trimming pared 2 bases from V and 7 bases from J, leaving 18 bases between. Germline V gene sequence: CDR1 SGHNT, CDR2 YYREEE (reference sequence). This CDR3 reads CASSLGGGSYRGYTF. The DNA of the CDR3 is TGTGCCAGCAGCTTAGGGGGGGGCAGCTATCGTGGCTACACCTTC.

This clone is a singleton in its sample. This rearrangement joins TRBV6-6 to TRBJ1-2; TRBD1 agrees at 8 bases. The CDR3 loop spans 14 amino acids. V lost 0 bases to trimming and J lost 7 bases; unmatched junction nucleotides: 4. Looked up from germline, CDR1 is MNHNY and CDR2 is SVGAGI (reference sequence). The CDR3 reads CASSYSRTGFGYTF. The CDR3 coding sequence is TGTGCCAGCAGTTACTCGAGGACAGGGTTTGGCTACACCTTC.

A note on this clone: The sample holds other DNA sequences that translate to the same CDR3. The chain links TRBV18 to TRBJ2-5, with D possibly matching TRBD1 (5 bases). CDR3 length: 15 residues. The V end was cut by 3 bases, the J end by 4 bases, with 15 bases between. The germline CDR1 and CDR2 sequences are KGHSH and LQKENI. CDR3 sequence: CASSPFGLGRETQYF. The CDR3 DNA is TGTGCCAGCTCACCGTTTGGGTTGGGGCGAGAGACCCAGTACTTC.

This clone was seen a handful of times. Other DNA sequences from this sample encode an identical CDR3 as well. The chain carries TRBV7-2 and TRBJ2-7; D call uncertain. Between the trimmed V and J ends, which lost 4 bases and 3 bases, there was a span of 4 bases. There are 11 residues in the CDR3. Germline V CDR1 and CDR2: SGHTA, FQGNSA. CDR3 nucleotides: TGTGCCAGCAGCTCTTACTACGAGCAGTACTTC. This encodes CASSSYYEQYF. The full variable domain, its missing parts supplied by reference TRBV7-2 and TRBJ2-7, is GAGVSQSPSNKVTEKGKDVELRCDPISGHTALYWYRQSLGQGLEFLIYFQGNSAPDKSGLPSDRFSAERTGGSVSTLTIQRTQQEDSAVYLCASSSYYEQYFGPGTRLTVT.

This clone has just one count. The chain employs TRBV7-2 and TRBJ1-2, with 9 bases matching TRBD1. Germline assignment: CDR1 SGHTA and CDR2 FQGNSA. This CDR3 has 15 amino acids. V lost 8 bases, J lost 3 bases, and 10 bases stayed unmatched. The CDR3 reads CASWDRVDWDYGYTF. Written as DNA, the CDR3 is TGTGCCAGCTGGGACAGGGTTGACTGGGACTATGGCTACACCTTC.

The chain uses TRBV9 and TRBJ1-5, with a weak D call TRBD1 (6 bases). Trimming shortened V by 3 bases and J by 7 bases, and 17 bases separated the two germline ends. This CDR3 comprises 15 residues. Germline V gene lookup returns CDR1 SGDLS and CDR2 YYNGEE. The CDR3 DNA reads TGTGCCAGCAGCGCCGAAGGGACAAAGGGGCAGCCCCAGCATTTT. It specifies CASSAEGTKGQPQHF.

This chain connects TRBV5-8 to TRBJ1-1; D might be TRBD1 (6 bases). The CDR3 is 15 residues long. Germline lookup yields CDR1 SGHTS and CDR2 YDEGEE. With 5 bases removed from V and 6 bases from J, the gap between germline ends came to 20 bases. The CDR3 DNA sequence: TGTGCCAGCAGTGGGGGCCTAGGGCAGCCAGCTGAAGCTTTCTTT. This sequence encodes CASSGGLGQPAEAFF.

The chain employs TRBV7-9 and TRBJ2-3; 8 bases match TRBD2. The CDR3 has 19 residues. J gave up 1 base and V 1 base, and 13 bases lay outside the gene matches. From germline, CDR1 is SEHNR and CDR2 FQNEAQ (reference sequence). The CDR3, as DNA: TGTGCCAGCAGCTTAGAGGTGCTAGCGGGTTCCAAAGGCACAGATACGCAGTATTTT. It is translated as CASSLEVLAGSKGTDTQYF.

As DNA, the CDR3 is TGTGCCACCAGCAGAGATAAGGGGTTCAATCAGCCCCAGCATTTT. Its protein is CATSRDKGFNQPQHF. This rearrangement joins TRBV15 to TRBJ1-5, with a weak D call TRBD1 (5 bases). Germline-derived CDR1 and CDR2 are LNHNV and YYDKDF (reference sequence). CDR3 size: 15 residues. V was pared by 0 bases and J by 3 bases, with 9 bases between.

The chain links TRBV19 to TRBJ1-5; D possibly corresponds to TRBD1 (6 bases). V lost 3 bases, J lost 2 bases, and 8 bases lay in between. Per germline, CDR1 LNHDA and CDR2 SQIVND (reference sequence). CDR3 length equals 14 residues. The CDR3 spells CASSIGTRNQPQHF. CDR3 coding DNA: TGTGCCAGTAGTATTGGGACACGCAATCAGCCCCAGCATTTT.

The chain has TRBV29-1 and TRBJ2-5; 8 bases agree with TRBD1. V lost 8 bases and J lost 5; bases outside the gene matches: 13. The CDR3 is made up of 14 amino acids. The germline V gene encodes CDR1 SQVTM and CDR2 ANQGSEA. The CDR3: CSTFGQGGGETQYF. The CDR3 DNA follows: TGCAGCACTTTCGGACAGGGTGGAGGGGAGACCCAGTACTTC.

V and J are TRBV25-1 and TRBJ2-3, with 9 positions matching TRBD2. CDR1 MGHDK and CDR2 SYGVNS come from the germline V gene. The CDR3 extends over 17 amino acids. After removal of 3 bases from V and 3 bases from J, the junction contained 10 bases not matched to a gene. The CDR3 reads CASSDHPSGKGTDTQYF. CDR3 bases: TGTGCCAGCAGTGACCACCCTAGCGGGAAGGGGACAGATACGCAGTATTTT.

V and J are TRBV11-3 and TRBJ1-1; D is unresolved. Germline V lookup: CDR1 SGHNT, CDR2 YENEEA. The CDR3 runs to 14 residues. V was shortened by 2 bases and J by 1 base, with 8 bases between the two germline ends. This CDR3 is CASSLSGRNTEAFF. The CDR3 nucleotides are TGTGCCAGCAGCTTATCTGGGAGGAACACTGAAGCTTTCTTT.

The genes are TRBV10-3 and TRBJ2-7; 10 bases are shared with TRBD1. Germline CDR1 reads ENHRY; CDR2 reads SYGVKD. V lost 6 bases to trimming and J lost 1 base; unmatched junction nucleotides: 9. The CDR3 runs to 16 residues. The CDR3 DNA reads TGTGCCATCAGGGAAACTCCGGGACAGGGGTCCTACGAGCAGTACTTC. It encodes CAIRETPGQGSYEQYF.

The chain recombines TRBV6-2 or TRBV6-3 with TRBJ1-5; 8 bases line up with TRBD1. The length of the CDR3 is 16 residues. Unmatched junction bases numbered 8, after V lost 2 bases and J lost 5 bases. Germline V gene data show CDR1 as MNHEY and CDR2 as SVGEGT. CDR3: CASSYIGQGRDQPQHF. DNA of the CDR3: TGTGCCAGCAGTTACATAGGACAGGGTAGGGATCAGCCCCAGCATTTT.